In its sample, the clone carrying this TCR beta chain was seen once. This sample stems from a study of blood T cell repertoires in COVID-19. Study-wide context: Sample material is recorded as cDNA or gDNA derived from T cells, B-cell-depleted T cells, or PBMCs.

Original methodology: Quantification of nucleated cells was approximated via reference gene primer amplification. The method was immunoSEQ multiplex PCR; TCRdb's version includes in-frame clones alone and lacks a portion of them. V and J calls and clone size are those listed in that table; D and trimming were worked out from the DNA. This table has fewer than 150,000 clones, around 86% appearing once. V shed 8 bases, J shed 5 bases, and the junction held 10 bases outside the gene matches. The CDR3 extends over 15 amino acids. Germline CDR1 reads WSHSY; CDR2 reads SAAADI. This chain joins TRBV10-2 and TRBJ2-3; 10 nucleotides agree with TRBD2. The sequenced material came from peripheral blood. This clonotype was obtained from a woman between 50 and 59 years old who had recovered from COVID-19. The DNA for the CDR3 is TGCGCCAGCCGGCGACTCCTAGCGGGGGTAGATACGCAGTATTTT. Protein sequence: CASRRLLAGVDTQYF.